Listed here is a single T cell receptor beta chain. The sample is drawn from a study of blood T cell repertoires in COVID-19. The CDR3 contains 15 residues. V shed 3 bases and J 0 bases; nucleotides not matched to a gene: 5. CDR1 and CDR2 from the germline V gene are SEHNR and FQNEAQ (reference sequence). TCRdb's copy holds only in-frame clones and misses some; the assay was immunoSEQ multiplex PCR. Of about 190,000 clones listed, approximately 79% were seen once; the top ten hold about 14%. The specimen sequenced was peripheral blood. The TCR was taken from a man aged 45 to 65 who had recovered from COVID-19. J is TRBJ2-7 and V is TRBV7-9; 7 bases are shared with TRBD2. CDR3 residues: CASSFGRGSSYEQYF. CDR3 coding DNA: TGTGCCAGCAGCTTCGGTCGCGGGAGCTCCTACGAGCAGTACTTC.